A single sample is the source of the 11 T cell receptor beta chains below, sequenced in a study of blood T cell repertoires in COVID-19. Profiling relied on immunoSEQ multiplex PCR, and the TCRdb table lists in-frame clones only, not all of them. The sample consists of approximately 99,000 clones, around 90% of them appearing once. Input material: peripheral blood. The receptors shown here come from a human donor in a cohort sampled during active COVID-19.

This chain links TRBV10-2 with TRBJ1-5, with 8 positions matching TRBD1. The CDR3 has 15 residues. CDR1 and CDR2 from the germline V gene are WSHSY and SAAADI. V shed 3 bases and J 6 bases; nucleotides not matched to a gene: 7. Here the CDR3 DNA reads TGCGCCAGCAGTGATCGCGGACAGGGTAGTCAGCCCCAGCATTTT. Its protein is CASSDRGQGSQPQHF.

The CDR3 coding sequence is TGTGCCAGTAGCCCGACAGGGGCCGGCTCCCAAACGCAGTATTTT. Translation: CASSPTGAGSQTQYF. V usage is TRBV19 and J usage is TRBJ2-3, with TRBD1 matching over 8 bases. J lost 9 bases, V lost 6 bases, and 14 bases had no gene match. The CDR3 is 15 residues long. Germline loops: CDR1 LNHDA, CDR2 SQIVND (reference sequence).

The chain couples TRBV5-1 to TRBJ1-4; D is ambiguous. The germline gives CDR1 SGHRS, CDR2 YFSETQ. This CDR3 has 14 amino acids. V was clipped by 5 bases and J by 2 bases, with 10 bases between them. CDR3 sequence (DNA): TGCGCCAGCAGGGGAGATCGGACTAATGAAAAACTGTTTTTT. Amino acid sequence: CASRGDRTNEKLFF.

Note on this clone: A junction boundary mismatches the germline segment, possibly from a read error. The rearrangement links TRBV7-7 to TRBJ2-1; D perhaps matches TRBD1 (6 bases). CDR1 is SSHAT and CDR2 is FNYEAQ in the germline V gene (reference sequence). The CDR3 length is 16 residues. In nucleotides, the CDR3 is TGTGCTAGCAGCTTAGAAGGGGGATCATCCTACAATGAGCAGTTCTTC. The encoded protein is CASSLEGGSSYNEQFF.

The chain links TRBV7-3 to TRBJ2-2; 9 positions match TRBD1. Losses at the gene ends were 5 bases for V and 1 base for J; bases not matched to a gene: 2. CDR1 SGHTA and CDR2 FQGTGA come from the germline V gene. This CDR3 is 15 amino acids long. CDR3 in DNA: TGTGCCAGCAGCCCGGGACAGGGGAACACCGGGGAGCTGTTTTTT. The encoded protein is CASSPGQGNTGELFF.

The chain is built from TRBV28 and TRBJ1-2, with 9 bases aligning to TRBD1. The germline V gene has CDR1 MDHEN and CDR2 SYDVKM. The junction had 6 bases not matched to a gene; V was cut back by 9 bases and J by 4 bases. The CDR3 sequence is 13 residues long. The chain's CDR3 is CASGTGSSYGYTF. The CDR3 DNA is TGTGCCAGTGGGACAGGGAGTAGCTATGGCTACACCTTC.

V usage is TRBV30 and J usage is TRBJ2-1, with TRBD1 identical over 8 bases. V was clipped by 6 bases and J by 4 bases; unmatched bases: 8. The CDR3 consists of 14 residues. Per germline, CDR1 GTSNPN and CDR2 SVGIG (reference sequence). CDR3 in DNA: TGTGCCTGCACCGGGACAGGCGTTTACAATGAGCAGTTCTTC. Its translation is CACTGTGVYNEQFF. Full variable domain (missing parts from reference TRBV30 and TRBJ2-1): SQTIHQWPATLVQPVGSPLSLECTVEGTSNPNLYWYRQAAGRGLQLLFYSVGIGQISSEVPQNLSASRPQDRQFILSSKKLLLSDSGFYLCACTGTGVYNEQFFGPGTRLTVL.

The chain uses TRBV7-9 and TRBJ2-6; tentative D call: TRBD1 (6 bases). V lost 8 bases to trimming and J lost 0 bases, with 14 bases between them. Germline CDR1 SEHNR, CDR2 FQNEAQ (reference sequence). This CDR3 is built from 16 residues. The CDR3 loop reads CASLGTDSSGANVLTF. CDR3 DNA sequence: TGTGCCAGCCTAGGGACGGACAGCTCTGGGGCCAACGTCCTGACTTTC.

V gene TRBV9 combines with J gene TRBJ1-1; possible D gene TRBD1, 6 bases. The CDR3 spans 14 residues. In germline, CDR1 is SGDLS, CDR2 YYNGEE. V lost 0 bases to trimming and J lost 5 bases, with 11 bases between them. This chain's CDR3 is CASSVAGRGTEAFF. For the CDR3, the DNA is TGTGCCAGCAGCGTAGCTGGCAGGGGAACTGAAGCTTTCTTT.

This chain joins TRBV5-1 and TRBJ2-1; 7 bases line up with TRBD2. Germline V lookup: CDR1 SGHRS, CDR2 YFSETQ. The CDR3 length is 15 residues. The J segment lost 6 bases and the V segment lost 1 base, leaving 7 bases of the junction unmatched. The chain's CDR3 is CASSLLGLPSNEQFF. CDR3 DNA: TGCGCCAGCAGCTTGTTGGGACTACCGTCCAATGAGCAGTTCTTC.

V usage is TRBV6-6 and J usage is TRBJ2-7; 11 nucleotides line up with TRBD2. There are 16 residues in the CDR3. With 2 bases clipped from V and 0 bases from J, the junction kept 3 bases outside the gene matches. Germline lookup yields CDR1 MNHNY and CDR2 SVGAGI (reference sequence). The CDR3 sequence: CASSYGTSGSSYEQYF. Here the CDR3 DNA reads TGTGCCAGCAGTTACGGGACTAGCGGATCCTCCTACGAGCAGTACTTC.